The following is a TCR beta chain sequence with its context. In its sample, this clonotype was seen many times. Its binding antigen is unknown. Base qualities are not at hand, and no much larger clone is one base apart. This specimen comes from a study of spatial heterogeneity in lung cancer (dated by TCRdb to the late 2010s). A note on the overall study: Donors were 72 patients with early-stage, untreated non-small cell lung cancer from the lung TRACERx cohort. Follow-up PBMC samples were sequenced whenever the samples were available, and the median time to follow-up was approximately 2 years after resection. Beta-chain transcripts were consistently detected in greater numbers than alpha-chain transcripts, which likely reflected higher beta-chain transcript abundance. In the raw uncorrected reads, each unique combination of TCR and UMI appeared on average more than ten times. TCR alpha and beta repertoires were quantitatively compared across multiple tumor regions, matched nontumor lung and blood in non-small cell lung cancer. Nonsynonymous mutation counts, determined by whole-exome sequencing of tumor tissue, were related to TCR repertoire features. Both alpha and beta chains were TCR-sequenced in 220 or so tumor regions, around 65 matched nontumor lung samples and some 50 PBMC samples obtained at surgery. The research as a whole found: Additional single-cell paired TCR alpha and beta sequencing was considered necessary to confirm, at a functional level, the hypothesis that regional TCRs recognize regional mutations. Only 15 or so patients were included in the comparisons of baseline and follow-up blood repertoires. Ubiquitous expanded tumor TCRs were found in blood more often at tumor resection than at routine follow-up.

Per the publication, the time point label means: blood at routine non-recurrence follow-up after resection. For TCR sequencing, whole RNA was extracted from tumor and nontumor lung tissue, or from cryopreserved PBMC samples, and no cell sorting was done. Only patients with enough RNA available from two or more tumor regions were chosen for TCR sequencing. CDR1 SGHDT and CDR2 YYEEEE were looked up in the germline V gene. A distance of 8 bases separates the germline ends of V and J, which lose 4 bases and 2 bases respectively. The CDR3 runs 13 amino acids, cysteine and phenylalanine included. Only the CDR3 DNA is retained, 39 bases long and in frame from the first base. Receptors were amplified or captured by 5' RACE. Instrument used: NextSeq 500. The TCR library protocol attached a unique molecular identifier to each TCR cDNA molecule to allow correction of PCR and sequencing errors. Per the authors' processing: Decombinator tools were used for TCR identification, UMI-based error correction and CDR3 extraction. TCRs above a frequency of 2 per 1,000, corresponding to the top 1% of the tumor frequency distribution, were defined as expanded. Each repertoire was subsampled 100 times to 5,000 TCRs, after which Renyi diversity was computed with the R vegan package. CDR3 similarity networks were built from amino acid triplet string-kernel similarity, with CDR3s being connected when pairwise similarity was above 0.82. TCRdb ran its own pipeline on the public reads, namely fastp trimming at Q25 and MiXCR clone calling, and kept in-frame beta chains. Entries that share a CDR3 protein sequence are merged under the most common genes and DNA. The V and J calls follow TCRdb's processing rather than the paper's. Recorded for this sample are 25,000 to 35,000 distinct CDR3 sequences; 5% to 5.5% of them occurred a single time. The ten largest clones capture about 24% of the sample.

Material: PBMCs, obtained at follow-up. This TCR was sampled from a female donor with early-stage non-small cell lung cancer. Here the chain combines TRBV5-6 and TRBJ2-3; the D gene cannot be named for sure. The CDR3 protein is CASSDDHTDTQYF. The sequenced DNA: TGTGCCAGCAGCGACGACCACACAGATACGCAGTATTTT.